This T cell receptor (beta chain) was documented in a study of PD-1 blockade in mismatch repair-deficient tumors. Study context: Patients had roughly twelve mismatch repair-deficient cancer types, all previously treated and progressing.

Study outcomes and limitations: Rapid post-treatment expansion, then contraction, generally preceding radiologic response, marked tumor-resident clones.

Germline V CDR1 and CDR2: MNHEY, SVGAGI. The V segment lost 5 bases and the J segment 6 bases; nucleotides outside the gene matches: 5. This CDR3 comprises 14 residues. About this clone itself: The antigen remains unidentified.

The protocol was immunoSEQ multiplex PCR, while the TCRdb copy is restricted to in-frame clones and leaves out a portion. The sample contains about 68,000 clones, 60% to 80% of which appear only once. All patients were mismatch repair deficient, assessed by either PCR or immunohistochemistry. The source material was peripheral blood, sampled 2 weeks after starting pembrolizumab. The source is an adult with mismatch repair-deficient cancer. The chain is built from TRBV6-5 and TRBJ2-1; TRBD1 agrees at 9 bases. CDR3 sequence (DNA): TGTGCCAGCAGTCTCGGGACAGGGTTCAATGAGCAGTTCTTC. This codes for CASSLGTGFNEQFF.